These 18 T cell receptor beta chains were sequenced from one sample in a study of graft-versus-host responses after intestinal transplantation. Assay: immunoSEQ multiplex PCR; the TCRdb copy retains only in-frame clones and omits some. The table has 62,000 or so clones, around nine tenths seen once. This sample comprised PBMCs, obtained 26 days after transplant. All receptors come from a human patient who received an intestinal transplant, so some T cells may come from the graft donor.

This chain links TRBV10-2 with TRBJ1-3; 7 bases are shared with TRBD1. Germline assignment: CDR1 WSHSY and CDR2 SAAADI. V was clipped by 0 bases and J by 4 bases; unmatched bases: 6. There are 16 residues in the CDR3. CDR3 in DNA: TGCGCCAGCAGTGAGTCGGCTGGGGGACAGGGAAACACCATATATTTT. This gives the protein CASSESAGGQGNTIYF.

The chain couples TRBV28 to TRBJ2-2; TRBD2 matches at 10 bases. Germline V lookup: CDR1 MDHEN, CDR2 SYDVKM. The trim removed 5 bases at V and 0 bases at J, leaving 3 bases unmatched. The CDR3 consists of 16 residues. CDR3 sequence reads: CASSRLAGANTGELFF. The CDR3 nucleotides read TGTGCCAGCAGTAGGCTAGCGGGGGCGAACACCGGGGAGCTGTTTTTT.

The V and J genes are TRBV6-5 and TRBJ2-5; possibly TRBD2 for D (7 bases). Trimming pared 2 bases from V and 1 base from J, leaving 11 bases between. In germline, CDR1 is MNHEY, CDR2 SVGAGI. There are 15 residues in the CDR3. CDR3 nucleotide sequence: TGTGCCAGCAGTTACGGGGGGGGGCCCCAAGAGACCCAGTACTTC. Translation: CASSYGGGPQETQYF.

The gene calls are TRBV6-1 and TRBJ1-1; unclear D gene. V gave up 1 base and J gave up 5 bases, with 8 bases separating them. Germline V CDR1 and CDR2: MNHNS, SASEGT. CDR3 length equals 13 residues. CDR3 coding DNA: TGTGCCAGCAGTGAAGGAGGAGGTACTGAAGCTTTCTTT. Its translation: CASSEGGGTEAFF.

The chain recombines TRBV29-1 with TRBJ1-2; 7 bases are a match to TRBD1. Germline-derived CDR1 and CDR2 are SQVTM and ANQGSEA. The CDR3 runs to 12 residues. The J segment lost 3 bases and the V segment lost 4 bases, leaving 2 bases of the junction unmatched. CDR3 nucleotides: TGCAGCGTTGTAGGGGGCCACTATGGCTACACCTTC. Its protein is CSVVGGHYGYTF.

The chain uses TRBV7-6 and TRBJ1-1, with D maybe TRBD1 (6 bases). The CDR3 contains 14 residues. Trimming cost V 3 bases and J 3 bases, with 11 bases left between them. The germline gives CDR1 SGHVS, CDR2 FNYEAQ. The CDR3 protein is CASSFSPGDTEAFF. The CDR3 region has the DNA TGTGCCAGCAGCTTTTCCCCAGGGGACACTGAAGCTTTCTTT.

V usage is TRBV6-6 and J usage is TRBJ2-7; maybe TRBD1 (5 bases). Germline CDR1 reads MNHNY; CDR2 reads SVGAGI (reference sequence). The CDR3 length is 11 residues. Trimming took off 6 bases at V and 4 bases at J, with 7 bases between the two ends. As DNA, the CDR3 is TGTGCCAGCAGGGGGCTTTACGAGCAGTACTTC. Residues: CASRGLYEQYF.

The chain combines TRBV10-3 with TRBJ2-7, with 8 bases lining up with TRBD1. CDR1 is ENHRY and CDR2 is SYGVKD in the germline V gene. With V trimmed by 11 bases and J by 5 bases, 11 bases remained unmatched. This CDR3 region has 13 residues. The CDR3 reads CAGKRTGMDEQYF. The CDR3 nucleotides are TGTGCCGGTAAGCGGACAGGGATGGACGAGCAGTACTTC.

The genes are TRBV6-5 and TRBJ1-4, with 7 bases aligning to TRBD1. The CDR3 length is 16 residues. The germline gives CDR1 MNHEY, CDR2 SVGAGI. V trimming: 2 bases; J trimming: 4 bases; junction bases outside the gene matches: 7. The CDR3 coding sequence is TGTGCCAGCAGTTACGGCTGGACAGGACGTAATGAAAAACTGTTTTTT. As protein: CASSYGWTGRNEKLFF.

The chain is built from TRBV5-6 and TRBJ2-7; D is possibly TRBD2 (6 bases). The germline gives CDR1 SGHDT, CDR2 YYEEEE. Trimming left V 4 bases short and J 2 bases short, with 25 bases between. The CDR3 is made up of 18 amino acids. CDR3 coding DNA: TGTGCCAGCAGCCGGCGGACGAGTCGGGACTCCTGGGCCTACGAGCAGTACTTC. This sequence encodes CASSRRTSRDSWAYEQYF.

The chain links TRBV6-1 to TRBJ2-1; no firm D call. The CDR3 spans 11 residues. V lost 7 bases and J lost 6, with 7 bases in between. CDR1 and CDR2 from the germline V gene are MNHNS and SASEGT. The CDR3 loop reads CASTALNEQFF. In DNA, the CDR3 is TGTGCCAGCACCGCGCTCAATGAGCAGTTCTTC.

The V and J genes are TRBV6-5 and TRBJ2-1, with unresolved D. This CDR3 comprises 14 residues. The germline V and J ends were trimmed by 0 bases and 4 bases, with 7 bases remaining between them. Germline CDR1 MNHEY, CDR2 SVGAGI. The DNA of the CDR3 is TGTGCCAGCAGTTACTCGTCGTATTACAATGAGCAGTTCTTC. Its translation: CASSYSSYYNEQFF.

The chain recombines TRBV5-6 with TRBJ2-7, with 7 bases lining up with TRBD1. Germline assignment: CDR1 SGHDT and CDR2 YYEEEE. The CDR3 sequence is 13 residues long. V dropped 4 bases and J dropped 7; count of bases not matched to a gene: 8. The CDR3 DNA is TGTGCCAGCAGCGGTCACAGGGGCGGGGAGCAGTACGTC. Translating gives CASSGHRGGEQYV.

The gene calls are TRBV4-2 and TRBJ2-1; 9 bases align to TRBD2. The trim removed 4 bases at V and 9 bases at J, leaving 16 bases unmatched. In germline, CDR1 is LGHNA, CDR2 YNFKEQ. This CDR3 has 17 amino acids. The CDR3 spells CASSPELGGGGAGEQFF. In nucleotides, the CDR3 is TGTGCCAGCAGCCCAGAGCTGGGGGGCGGGGGGGCAGGTGAGCAGTTCTTC.

This chain uses TRBV27 with TRBJ2-7; TRBD2 matches at 10 bases. CDR1 is MNHEY, CDR2 SMNVEV, per germline (reference sequence). V lost 0 bases and J lost 3; bases outside the gene matches: 11. The CDR3 sequence is 18 residues long. CDR3 sequence reads: CASSLSLAGAPRYYEQYF. CDR3 bases: TGTGCCAGCAGTTTATCTCTAGCGGGGGCCCCCCGCTACTACGAGCAGTACTTC.

The chain combines TRBV6-1 with TRBJ2-5; TRBD2 might be the D (6 bases). The J call is doubtful: the DNA matches TRBJ2-7 better. The CDR3 contains 15 residues. Germline CDR1 is MNHNS and CDR2 is SASEGT. CDR3 nucleotide sequence: TGTGCCAGCAGTGATTCTACGGGAGCCCCCTACGAGCAGTACTTC. This encodes CASSDSTGAPYEQYF.

This chain links TRBV7-9 with TRBJ1-2; 7 bases are shared with TRBD1. The V gene's germline CDR1 is SEHNR and CDR2 FQNEAQ (reference sequence). V lost 1 base to trimming and J lost 2 bases; unmatched junction nucleotides: 10. The CDR3 is 17 amino acids. CDR3 loop: CASSLGVSGTENYGYTF. DNA for the CDR3: TGTGCCAGCAGCTTAGGTGTTTCGGGGACAGAGAACTATGGCTACACCTTC.

The genes are TRBV5-1 and TRBJ1-2; D gene ambiguous. Trimming took 0 bases from V and 8 from J, leaving 17 bases between them. This CDR3 region has 15 residues. Germline loops: CDR1 SGHRS, CDR2 YFSETQ. The chain's CDR3 is CASSLGYGAERGYTF. The CDR3 nucleotides read TGCGCCAGCAGCTTGGGCTACGGAGCGGAGCGGGGCTACACCTTC.